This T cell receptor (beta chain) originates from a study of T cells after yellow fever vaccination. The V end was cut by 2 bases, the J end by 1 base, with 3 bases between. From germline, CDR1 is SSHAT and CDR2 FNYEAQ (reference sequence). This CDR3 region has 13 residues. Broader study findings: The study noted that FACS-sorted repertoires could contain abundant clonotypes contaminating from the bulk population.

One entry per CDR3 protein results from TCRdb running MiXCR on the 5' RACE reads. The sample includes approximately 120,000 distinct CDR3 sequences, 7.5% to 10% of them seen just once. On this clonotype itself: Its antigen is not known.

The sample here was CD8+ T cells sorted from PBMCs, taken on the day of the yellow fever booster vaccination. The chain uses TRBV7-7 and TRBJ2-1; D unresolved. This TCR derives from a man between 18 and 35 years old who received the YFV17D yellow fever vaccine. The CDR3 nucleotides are TGTGCCAGCAGCTTACGGTCCTACAATGAGCAGTTCTTC. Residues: CASSLRSYNEQFF.